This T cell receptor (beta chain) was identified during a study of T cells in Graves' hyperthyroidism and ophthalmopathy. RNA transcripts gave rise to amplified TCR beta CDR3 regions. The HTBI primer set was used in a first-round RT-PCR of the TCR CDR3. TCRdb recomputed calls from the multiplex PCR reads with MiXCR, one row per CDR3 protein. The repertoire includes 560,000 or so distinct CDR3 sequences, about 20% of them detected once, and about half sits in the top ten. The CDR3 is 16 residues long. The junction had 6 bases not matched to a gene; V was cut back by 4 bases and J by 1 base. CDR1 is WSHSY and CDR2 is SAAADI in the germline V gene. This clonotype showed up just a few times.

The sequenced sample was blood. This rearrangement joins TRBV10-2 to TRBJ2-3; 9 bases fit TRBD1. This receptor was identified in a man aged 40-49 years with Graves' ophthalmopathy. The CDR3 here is CASSGHRGRGTDTQYF. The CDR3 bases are TGCGCCAGCAGTGGTCACAGGGGGCGAGGCACAGATACGCAGTATTTT.